The sequence of this TCR beta chain was determined in a study of shared clonotypes between healthy human individuals. Across the study: Plates per donor: three CD4 naive, three CD4 memory, two CD8 naive, one CD8 memory.

TCRdb keeps only in-frame clones here, not all; method: immunoSEQ multiplex PCR. The sample has approximately 940,000 clones, over 75% seen once. The trim removed 7 bases at V and 6 bases at J, leaving 6 bases unmatched. The germline V gene encodes CDR1 MNHEY and CDR2 SVGAGI. This CDR3 region has 15 residues. This sequence joins TRBV6-5 and TRBJ1-6; 10 nucleotides align to TRBD1. The material sequenced was memory CD4+ T cells sorted from blood. Documented subset: CD45RA-negative fraction. This clonotype was sampled from a man aged 18 to 29 in good health. Here the CDR3 reads CASTTWDRGNSPLHF. CDR3 coding DNA: TGTGCCAGCACCACGTGGGACAGGGGTAATTCACCCCTCCACTTT.